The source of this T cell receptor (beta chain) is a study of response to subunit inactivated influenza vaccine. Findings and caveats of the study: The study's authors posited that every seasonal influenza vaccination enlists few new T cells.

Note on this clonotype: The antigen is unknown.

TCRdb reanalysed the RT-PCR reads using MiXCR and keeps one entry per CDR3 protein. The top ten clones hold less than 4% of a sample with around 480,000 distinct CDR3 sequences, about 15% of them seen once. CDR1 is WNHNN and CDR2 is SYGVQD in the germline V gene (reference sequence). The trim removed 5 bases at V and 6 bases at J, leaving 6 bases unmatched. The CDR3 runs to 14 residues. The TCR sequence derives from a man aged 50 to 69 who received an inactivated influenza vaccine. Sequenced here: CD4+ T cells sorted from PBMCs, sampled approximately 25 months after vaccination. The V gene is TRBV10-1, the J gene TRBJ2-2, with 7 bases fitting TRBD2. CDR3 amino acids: CASSWGGRPGELFF. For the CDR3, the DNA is TGCGCCAGCAGTTGGGGAGGGCGGCCCGGGGAGCTGTTTTTT.